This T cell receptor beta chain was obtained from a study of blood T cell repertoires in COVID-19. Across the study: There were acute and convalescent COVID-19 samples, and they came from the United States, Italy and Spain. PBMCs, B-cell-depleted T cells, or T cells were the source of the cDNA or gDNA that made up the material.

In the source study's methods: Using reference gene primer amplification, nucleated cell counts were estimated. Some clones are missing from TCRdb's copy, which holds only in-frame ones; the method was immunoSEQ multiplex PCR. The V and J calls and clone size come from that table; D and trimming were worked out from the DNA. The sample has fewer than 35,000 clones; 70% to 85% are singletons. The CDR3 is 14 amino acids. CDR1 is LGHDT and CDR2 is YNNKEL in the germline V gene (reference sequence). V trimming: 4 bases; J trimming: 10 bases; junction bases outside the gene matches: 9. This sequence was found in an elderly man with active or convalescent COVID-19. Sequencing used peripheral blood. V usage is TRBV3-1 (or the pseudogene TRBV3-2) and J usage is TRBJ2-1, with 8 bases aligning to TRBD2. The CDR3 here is CASSPPLAGGEQFF. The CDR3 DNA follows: TGTGCCAGCAGCCCCCCCCTAGCGGGCGGCGAGCAGTTCTTC.